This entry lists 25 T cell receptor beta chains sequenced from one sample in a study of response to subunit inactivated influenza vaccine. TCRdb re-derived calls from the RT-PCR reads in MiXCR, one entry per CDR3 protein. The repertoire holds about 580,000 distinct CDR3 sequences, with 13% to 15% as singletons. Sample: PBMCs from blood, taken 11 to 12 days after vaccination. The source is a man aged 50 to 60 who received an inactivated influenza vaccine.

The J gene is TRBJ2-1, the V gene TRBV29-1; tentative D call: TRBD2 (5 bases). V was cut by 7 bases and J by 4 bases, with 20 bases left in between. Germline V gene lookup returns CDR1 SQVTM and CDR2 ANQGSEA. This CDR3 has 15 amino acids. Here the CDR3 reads CSAVLRERPYNEQFF. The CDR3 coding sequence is TGCAGCGCCGTCTTGAGGGAGAGACCATACAATGAGCAGTTCTTC.

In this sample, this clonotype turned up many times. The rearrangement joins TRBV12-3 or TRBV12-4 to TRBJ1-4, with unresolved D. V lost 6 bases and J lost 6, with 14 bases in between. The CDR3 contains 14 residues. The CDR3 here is CASSDRPLDEKLFF. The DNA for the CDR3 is TGTGCCAGCAGCGATAGACCTCTCGATGAAAAACTGTTTTTT.

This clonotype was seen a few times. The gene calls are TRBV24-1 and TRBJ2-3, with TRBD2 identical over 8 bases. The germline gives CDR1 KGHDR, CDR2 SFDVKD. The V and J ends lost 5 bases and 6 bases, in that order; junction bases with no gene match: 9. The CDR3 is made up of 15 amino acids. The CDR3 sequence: CATSAREGRADTQYF. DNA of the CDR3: TGTGCCACCAGTGCCCGGGAGGGGAGGGCCGATACGCAGTATTTT.

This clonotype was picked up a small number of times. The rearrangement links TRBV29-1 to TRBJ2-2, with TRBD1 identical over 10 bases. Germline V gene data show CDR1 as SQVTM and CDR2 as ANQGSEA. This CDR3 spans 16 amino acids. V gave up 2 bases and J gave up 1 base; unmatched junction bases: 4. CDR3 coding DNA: TGCAGCGTTGAATTGAGGACAGGGGGGAACACCGGGGAGCTGTTTTTT. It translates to CSVELRTGGNTGELFF.

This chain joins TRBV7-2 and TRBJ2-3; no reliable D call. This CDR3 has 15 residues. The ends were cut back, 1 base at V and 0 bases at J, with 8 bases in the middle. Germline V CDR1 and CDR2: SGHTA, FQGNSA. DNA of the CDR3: TGTGCCAGCAGCTTAGGAGGTCCTAGCACAGATACGCAGTATTTT. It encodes CASSLGGPSTDTQYF.

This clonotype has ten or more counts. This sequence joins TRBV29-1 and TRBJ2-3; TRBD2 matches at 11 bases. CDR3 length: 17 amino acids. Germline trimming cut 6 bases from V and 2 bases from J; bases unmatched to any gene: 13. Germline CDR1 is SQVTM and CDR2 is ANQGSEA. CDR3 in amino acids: CSVALAGGYRHTDTQYF. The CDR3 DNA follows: TGCAGCGTCGCCCTAGCGGGGGGTTACCGACACACAGATACGCAGTATTTT.

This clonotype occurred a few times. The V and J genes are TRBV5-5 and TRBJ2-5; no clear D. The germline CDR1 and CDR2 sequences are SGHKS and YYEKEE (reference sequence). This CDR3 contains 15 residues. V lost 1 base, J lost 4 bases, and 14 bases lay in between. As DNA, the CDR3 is TGTGCCAGCAGCTTGTCACCTAAGGGATCAGAGACCCAGTACTTC. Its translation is CASSLSPKGSETQYF.

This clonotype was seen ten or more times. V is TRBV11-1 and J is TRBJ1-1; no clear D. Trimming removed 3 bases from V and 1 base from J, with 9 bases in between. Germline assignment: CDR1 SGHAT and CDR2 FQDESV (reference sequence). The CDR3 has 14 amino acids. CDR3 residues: CASSFGPGNTEAFF. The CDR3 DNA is TGTGCCAGCAGCTTCGGCCCGGGGAACACTGAAGCTTTCTTT.

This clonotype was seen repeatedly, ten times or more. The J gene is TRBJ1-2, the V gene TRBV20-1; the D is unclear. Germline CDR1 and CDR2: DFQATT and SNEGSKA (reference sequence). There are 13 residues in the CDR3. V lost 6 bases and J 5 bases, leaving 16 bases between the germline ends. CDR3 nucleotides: TGCAGTGCGCCGACGGGCAGGCAGTATGGCTACACCTTC. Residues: CSAPTGRQYGYTF.

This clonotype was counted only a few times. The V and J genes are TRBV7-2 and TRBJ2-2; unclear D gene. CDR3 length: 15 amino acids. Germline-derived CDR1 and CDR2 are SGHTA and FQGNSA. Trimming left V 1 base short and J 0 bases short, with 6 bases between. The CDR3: CASSLVKTNTGELFF. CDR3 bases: TGTGCCAGCAGCTTAGTTAAGACGAACACCGGGGAGCTGTTTTTT.

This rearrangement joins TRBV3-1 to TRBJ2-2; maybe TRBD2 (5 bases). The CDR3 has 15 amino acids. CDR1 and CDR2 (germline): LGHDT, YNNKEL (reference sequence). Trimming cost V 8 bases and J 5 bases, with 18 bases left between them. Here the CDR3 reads CASSSPIGRTGELFF. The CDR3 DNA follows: TGTGCCAGCTCTAGCCCCATCGGGCGGACCGGGGAGCTGTTTTTT.

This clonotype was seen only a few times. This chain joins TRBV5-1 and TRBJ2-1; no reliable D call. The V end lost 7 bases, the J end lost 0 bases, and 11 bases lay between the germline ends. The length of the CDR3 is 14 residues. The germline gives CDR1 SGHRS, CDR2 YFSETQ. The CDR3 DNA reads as TGCGCCAGCGCATGGGTGTTCTCCTACAATGAGCAGTTCTTC. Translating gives CASAWVFSYNEQFF.

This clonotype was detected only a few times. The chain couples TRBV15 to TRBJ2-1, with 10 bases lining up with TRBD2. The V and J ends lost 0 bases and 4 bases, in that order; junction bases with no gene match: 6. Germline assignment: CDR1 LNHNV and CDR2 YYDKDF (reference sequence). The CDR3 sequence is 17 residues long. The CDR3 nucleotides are TGTGCCACCAGCAGAGAAGTTAGCGGGGGGTTGTACAATGAGCAGTTCTTC. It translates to CATSREVSGGLYNEQFF.

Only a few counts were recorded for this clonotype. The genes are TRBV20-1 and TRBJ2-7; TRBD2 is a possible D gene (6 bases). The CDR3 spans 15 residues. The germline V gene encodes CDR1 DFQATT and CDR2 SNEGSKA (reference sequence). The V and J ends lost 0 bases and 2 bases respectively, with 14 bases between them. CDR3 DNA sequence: TGCAGTGCTAGAGATGCGGCGCGGGGCCCCTACGAGCAGTACTTC. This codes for CSARDAARGPYEQYF.

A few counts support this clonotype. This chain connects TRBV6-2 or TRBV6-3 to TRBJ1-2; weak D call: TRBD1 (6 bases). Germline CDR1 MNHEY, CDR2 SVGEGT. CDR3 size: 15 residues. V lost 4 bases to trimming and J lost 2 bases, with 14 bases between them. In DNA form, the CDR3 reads TGTGCCAGCAGTTTACCGGGGGCGTACAACTATGGCTACACCTTC. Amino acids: CASSLPGAYNYGYTF.

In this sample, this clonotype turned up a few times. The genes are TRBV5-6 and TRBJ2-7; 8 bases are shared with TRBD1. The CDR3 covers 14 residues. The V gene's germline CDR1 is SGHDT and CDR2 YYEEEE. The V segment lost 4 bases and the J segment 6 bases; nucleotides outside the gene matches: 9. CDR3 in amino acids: CASSRKDRVFEQYF. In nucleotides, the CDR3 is TGTGCCAGCAGCCGAAAGGACAGGGTATTCGAGCAGTACTTC.

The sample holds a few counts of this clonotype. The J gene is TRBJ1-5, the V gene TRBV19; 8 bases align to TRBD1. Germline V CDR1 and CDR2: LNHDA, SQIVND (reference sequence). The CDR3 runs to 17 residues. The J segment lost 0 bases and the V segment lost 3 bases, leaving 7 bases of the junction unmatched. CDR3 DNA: TGTGCCAGTAGTATCGAGACAGGGGCGTATAGCAATCAGCCCCAGCATTTT. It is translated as CASSIETGAYSNQPQHF.

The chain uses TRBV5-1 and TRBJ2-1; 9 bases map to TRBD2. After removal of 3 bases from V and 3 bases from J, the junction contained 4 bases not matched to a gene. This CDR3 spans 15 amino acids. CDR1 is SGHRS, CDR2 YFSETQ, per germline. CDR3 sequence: CASSSVAGVYNEQFF. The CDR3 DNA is TGCGCCAGCAGCTCCGTAGCGGGAGTCTACAATGAGCAGTTCTTC.

The CDR3 reads CASSQTGKSHEQYF. The CDR3 nucleotides read TGCGCCAGCAGCCAAACAGGAAAGTCCCACGAGCAGTACTTC. V gene TRBV4-1 combines with J gene TRBJ2-7, with D tentatively TRBD1 (5 bases). The germline V gene encodes CDR1 MGHRA and CDR2 YSYEKL. V lost 2 bases and J lost 5, with 13 bases in between. The CDR3 contains 14 residues.

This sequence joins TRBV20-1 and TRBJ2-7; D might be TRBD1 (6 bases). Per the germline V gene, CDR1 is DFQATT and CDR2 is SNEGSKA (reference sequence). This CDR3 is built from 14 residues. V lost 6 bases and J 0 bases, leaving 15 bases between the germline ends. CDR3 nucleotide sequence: TGCAGTGCCCGAATCCCGACAGGCTCCTACGAGCAGTACTTC. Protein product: CSARIPTGSYEQYF.

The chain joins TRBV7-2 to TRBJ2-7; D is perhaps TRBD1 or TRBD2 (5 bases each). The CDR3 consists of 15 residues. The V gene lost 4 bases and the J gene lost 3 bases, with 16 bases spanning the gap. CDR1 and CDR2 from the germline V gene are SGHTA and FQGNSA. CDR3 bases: TGTGCCAGCAGCTCCTGGACGGGGACCCACTACGAGCAGTACTTC. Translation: CASSSWTGTHYEQYF.

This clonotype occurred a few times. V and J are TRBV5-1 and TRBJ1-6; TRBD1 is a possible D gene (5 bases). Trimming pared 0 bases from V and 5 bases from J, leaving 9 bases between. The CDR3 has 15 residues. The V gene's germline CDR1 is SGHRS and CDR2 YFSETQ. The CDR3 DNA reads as TGCGCCAGCAGCTTGGAGGGACTGGATAATTCACCCCTCCACTTT. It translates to CASSLEGLDNSPLHF. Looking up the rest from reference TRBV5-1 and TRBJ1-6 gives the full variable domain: KAGVTQTPRYLIKTRGQQVTLSCSPISGHRSVSWYQQTPGQGLQFLFEYFSETQRNKGNFPGRFSGRQFSNSRSEMNVSTLELGDSALYLCASSLEGLDNSPLHFGNGTRLTVT.

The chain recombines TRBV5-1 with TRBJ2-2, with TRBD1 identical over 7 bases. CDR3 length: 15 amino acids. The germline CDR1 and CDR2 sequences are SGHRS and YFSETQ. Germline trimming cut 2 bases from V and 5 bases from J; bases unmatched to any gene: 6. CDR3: CASSLTGAETGELFF. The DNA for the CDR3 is TGCGCCAGCAGCTTAACAGGGGCGGAGACCGGGGAGCTGTTTTTT. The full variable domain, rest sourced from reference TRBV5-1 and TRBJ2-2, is KAGVTQTPRYLIKTRGQQVTLSCSPISGHRSVSWYQQTPGQGLQFLFEYFSETQRNKGNFPGRFSGRQFSNSRSEMNVSTLELGDSALYLCASSLTGAETGELFFGEGSRLTVL.

This chain's CDR3 is CASSTSPNTDTQYF. The CDR3 DNA sequence: TGTGCCAGCAGTACCAGTCCGAACACAGATACGCAGTATTTT. The rearrangement joins TRBV28 to TRBJ2-3; the D is unclear. The CDR3 is 14 amino acids. The V and J ends lost 5 bases and 2 bases respectively, with 11 bases between them. Looked up from germline, CDR1 is MDHEN and CDR2 is SYDVKM.

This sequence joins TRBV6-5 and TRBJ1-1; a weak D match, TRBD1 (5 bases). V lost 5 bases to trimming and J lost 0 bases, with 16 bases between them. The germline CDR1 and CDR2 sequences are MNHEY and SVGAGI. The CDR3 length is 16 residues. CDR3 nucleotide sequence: TGTGCCAGCAGTAACCGACCGGGACGGATGAACACTGAAGCTTTCTTT. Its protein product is CASSNRPGRMNTEAFF.